These 19 T cell receptor beta chains share one sample of origin, sequenced in a study of identical twins. TCRdb itself ran the 5' RACE reads through MiXCR, one entry per CDR3 protein. The table records approximately 1.8 million distinct CDR3 sequences, 25% to 35% of them present only once. Sequenced sample: cord blood. The receptors stem from a newborn girl in good health.

The chain uses TRBV4-1 and TRBJ1-4; weak D call: TRBD1 (6 bases). Germline assignment: CDR1 MGHRA and CDR2 YSYEKL. Trimming cost V 0 bases and J 8 bases, with 16 bases left between them. The CDR3 sequence is 16 residues long. The DNA of the CDR3 is TGCGCCAGCAGCCAAGATGGTAGCGGGGACACCGAAAAACTGTTTTTT. Protein product: CASSQDGSGDTEKLFF.

The J gene is TRBJ2-7, the V gene TRBV2; D gene uncertain. Trimming stripped 7 bases from V and 9 bases from J, with 16 bases between. Germline V gene lookup returns CDR1 SNHLY and CDR2 FYNNEI. This CDR3 contains 12 residues. CDR3 bases: TGTGCCAGCACCCAAACGGGTCACGGGCAGTACTTC. It translates to CASTQTGHGQYF.

The rearrangement uses TRBV12-3 or TRBV12-4 and TRBJ2-7; D gene unclear. V lost 3 bases to trimming and J lost 7 bases, with 19 bases between them. The CDR3 extends over 15 amino acids. The CDR3 spells CASSLKGVRYNEQYF. In nucleotides, the CDR3 is TGTGCCAGCAGTTTGAAAGGAGTACGGTACAATGAGCAGTACTTC.

This clonotype was seen a few times. The chain has TRBV3-1 and TRBJ2-1, with 11 bases lining up with TRBD2. V shed 0 bases and J 12 bases; nucleotides not matched to a gene: 10. Germline lookup yields CDR1 LGHDT and CDR2 YNNKEL (reference sequence). CDR3 length: 16 residues. Here the CDR3 reads CASSQDFLLAGDGQFF. The CDR3 DNA follows: TGTGCCAGCAGCCAAGATTTTCTACTAGCGGGAGATGGGCAGTTCTTC.

This clonotype showed up just a few times. The V gene is TRBV7-8, the J gene TRBJ2-5; 9 positions agree with TRBD2. Per germline, CDR1 SGHVS and CDR2 FQNEAQ. The CDR3 runs to 15 residues. J gave up 5 bases and V 5 bases, and 9 bases lay outside the gene matches. CDR3 loop: CASSLLGLARETQYF. The CDR3 coding sequence is TGTGCCAGCAGCCTACTAGGACTAGCGCGGGAGACCCAGTACTTC.

This clonotype has a handful of counts. The CDR3 loop reads CSVEAEVDTQYF. The CDR3 nucleotides are TGCAGCGTTGAAGCGGAGGTAGATACGCAGTATTTT. J is TRBJ2-3 and V is TRBV29-1, with D perhaps matching TRBD2 (5 bases). The length of the CDR3 is 12 residues. The germline V and J ends were trimmed by 1 base and 5 bases, with 7 bases remaining between them. Germline CDR1 SQVTM, CDR2 ANQGSEA.

This clonotype was seen a single time. This chain joins TRBV12-5 and TRBJ2-2; 10 bases match TRBD2. Trimming removed 6 bases from V and 1 base from J; junction bases left unmatched: 2. The CDR3 contains 15 residues. Germline values: CDR1 LGHNT, CDR2 FRNRAP. Here the CDR3 reads CASGLAGLNTGELFF. CDR3 bases: TGTGCTAGTGGACTAGCGGGATTGAACACCGGGGAGCTGTTTTTT.

This clonotype has only a few counts. The CDR3 DNA reads TGCAGTGCTAGCGGGAGTGTCTACGAGCAGTACTTC. Its translation is CSASGSVYEQYF. V is TRBV20-1 and J is TRBJ2-7; a possible D gene is TRBD2 (6 bases). Germline V CDR1 and CDR2: DFQATT, SNEGSKA (reference sequence). V was trimmed by 3 bases and J by 3 bases, leaving 9 bases between them. The CDR3 has 12 residues.

The gene calls are TRBV7-9 and TRBJ2-7; D unclear. This CDR3 spans 15 amino acids. Germline V gene lookup returns CDR1 SEHNR and CDR2 FQNEAQ (reference sequence). The V end lost 1 base, the J end lost 0 bases, and 10 bases lay between the germline ends. The CDR3 DNA reads TGTGCCAGCAGCTTAGGGCAGACTGGCTCCTACGAGCAGTACTTC. It is translated as CASSLGQTGSYEQYF.

The chain employs TRBV18 and TRBJ2-1, with D possibly being TRBD1 or TRBD2 (5 bases each). Trimming took off 3 bases at V and 0 bases at J, with 21 bases between the two ends. In germline, CDR1 is KGHSH, CDR2 LQKENI. This CDR3 spans 19 amino acids. CDR3 in DNA: TGTGCCAGCTCACCGCTTAGCGTAGGGGCCCAAGACTCCTACAATGAGCAGTTCTTC. Amino acids: CASSPLSVGAQDSYNEQFF.

This clonotype was counted at least ten times. The chain joins TRBV11-2 to TRBJ2-7; 11 nucleotides agree with TRBD2. Germline CDR1 is SGHAT and CDR2 is FQNNGV. V lost 5 bases, J lost 6 bases, and 6 bases stayed unmatched. This CDR3 has 14 residues. The CDR3 spells CASSPLAGVFEQYF. DNA for the CDR3: TGTGCCAGCAGCCCACTAGCGGGGGTGTTCGAGCAGTACTTC.

This clonotype appeared once. V usage is TRBV28 and J usage is TRBJ2-7; D is unclear. V was trimmed by 4 bases and J by 0 bases, leaving 10 bases between them. The CDR3 loop spans 14 amino acids. Germline values: CDR1 MDHEN, CDR2 SYDVKM. CDR3 residues: CASSSRWSSYEQYF. The CDR3 nucleotides are TGTGCCAGCAGTTCTCGATGGAGCTCCTACGAGCAGTACTTC.

CDR3 loop: CASKPRALRGQYF. In DNA form, the CDR3 reads TGTGCCAGCAAACCGAGAGCCCTACGAGGGCAGTACTTC. V gene TRBV2 combines with J gene TRBJ2-7; no reliable D call. This CDR3 is built from 13 residues. Trimming shortened V by 7 bases and J by 9 bases, and 19 bases separated the two germline ends. Germline CDR1 SNHLY, CDR2 FYNNEI.

This clonotype was picked up a small number of times. The chain recombines TRBV6-2 or TRBV6-3 with TRBJ1-6; 8 bases match TRBD1. This CDR3 comprises 15 residues. V lost 0 bases, J lost 10 bases, and 5 bases stayed unmatched. Per germline, CDR1 MNHEY and CDR2 SVGEGT. CDR3 DNA: TGTGCCAGCAGTTACTCTGGACAGGGATGGTCACCCCTCCACTTT. The encoded protein is CASSYSGQGWSPLHF.

The J gene is TRBJ2-7, the V gene TRBV18; 12 bases fit TRBD1. The CDR3 is 15 residues long. Germline V gives CDR1 KGHSH, CDR2 LQKENI. The V and J ends lost 4 bases and 7 bases, in that order; junction bases with no gene match: 8. The DNA for the CDR3 is TGTGCCAGCTCACACGGGACAGGGGGCTTTTGGGAGCAGTACTTC. Translated: CASSHGTGGFWEQYF.

For this clonotype: A much larger clone lies a single base off, so this may be a read error. V gene TRBV3-1 combines with J gene TRBJ1-6, with D perhaps TRBD1 (5 bases). Trimming pared 2 bases from V and 0 bases from J, leaving 5 bases between. The V gene's germline CDR1 is LGHDT and CDR2 YNNKEL (reference sequence). There are 15 residues in the CDR3. The CDR3 nucleotides are TGTGCCAGCAGCCAAAGGGGCTCCTATAATTCACCCCTCCACTTT. Its translation is CASSQRGSYNSPLHF.

The chain has TRBV9 and TRBJ2-1, with a tentative D call TRBD2 (6 bases). This CDR3 is built from 16 residues. Trimming took 3 bases from V and 9 from J, leaving 22 bases between them. CDR1 is SGDLS and CDR2 is YYNGEE in the germline V gene. CDR3 nucleotide sequence: TGTGCCAGCAGCGCCCCTGGACTATCGCAAATCACTGAGCAGTTCTTC. Translation: CASSAPGLSQITEQFF.

The V call is TRBV24-1, the J call TRBJ2-3, with no clear D. The germline CDR1 and CDR2 sequences are KGHDR and SFDVKD. This CDR3 comprises 15 residues. The V and J ends lost 3 bases and 6 bases respectively, with 15 bases between them. The DNA for the CDR3 is TGTGCCACCAGTGATACCATTAGGGAAGTCGATACGCAGTATTTT. It translates to CATSDTIREVDTQYF.

This rearrangement joins TRBV20-1 to TRBJ2-5; TRBD2 matches 9 bases. V lost 1 base, J lost 4 bases, and 13 bases stayed unmatched. This CDR3 has 17 residues. Germline CDR1 DFQATT, CDR2 SNEGSKA (reference sequence). The CDR3 is CSARGFRGRAGRETQYF. Here the CDR3 DNA reads TGCAGTGCTAGAGGGTTTCGCGGGAGGGCCGGGCGAGAGACCCAGTACTTC.